This TCR beta chain stems from a study of cytomegalovirus exposure and HLA in healthy donors. About this clone itself: Its antigen is not identified.

Sequenced by immunoSEQ multiplex PCR; TCRdb stores in-frame clones only, minus some. The top ten clones hold less than 2% of a sample with 110,000 to 150,000 clones, 94% of them seen once. Whole-study findings and limits: Three CMV-associated chains proved CMV antigen-specific in vitro.

The CDR3 sequence is 11 residues long. V was pared by 10 bases and J by 10 bases, with 14 bases between. The germline V gene encodes CDR1 MNHNS and CDR2 SASEGT. What was sequenced was PBMCs. The genes are TRBV6-1 and TRBJ2-1; D not resolved. The source of this sequence is a young man in good health and CMV-seropositive. The CDR3, as DNA: TGTGCCACCCATTCACTGTCCGAGCAGTTCTTC. As protein: CATHSLSEQFF.